The next 14 T cell receptor beta chains were all read from a single sample in a study of CD8+ T cells in alopecia areata. The sequencing template was cDNA reverse transcribed from extracted RNA. Using immunoSEQ multiplex PCR, the repertoire was profiled, and TCRdb retains in-frame clones only, with some absent. The data hold about 200,000 clones, with roughly 56% observed a single time. Sequenced input: CD8+ T cells sorted from blood. The receptors here all came from a human donor in good health.

The rearrangement uses TRBV5-1 and TRBJ1-1; D is unclear. This CDR3 region has 14 residues. CDR1 is SGHRS and CDR2 is YFSETQ in the germline V gene. The V end was cut by 0 bases, the J end by 1 base, with 7 bases between. The CDR3 nucleotides are TGCGCCAGCAGCTTGGAGCAGACGAACACTGAAGCTTTCTTT. Protein: CASSLEQTNTEAFF.

This chain joins TRBV6-5 and TRBJ2-5, with D unresolved. Trimming pared 10 bases from V and 2 bases from J, leaving 14 bases between. Germline assignment: CDR1 MNHEY and CDR2 SVGAGI. The CDR3 is 13 amino acids. The CDR3 sequence: CATLGVDQETQYF. The CDR3 DNA reads as TGTGCCACCCTTGGGGTAGATCAAGAGACCCAGTACTTC.

This clone was detected once. The chain has TRBV18 and TRBJ2-3, with 9 nucleotides matching TRBD2. Germline V gene lookup returns CDR1 KGHSH and CDR2 LQKENI. The CDR3 has 16 amino acids. J lost 1 base, V lost 2 bases, and 4 bases had no gene match. CDR3 DNA: TGTGCCAGCTCACCAGTTAGCGGGGGCCGCACAGATACGCAGTATTTT. It encodes CASSPVSGGRTDTQYF.

The V and J genes are TRBV5-1 and TRBJ2-7, with a tentative D call TRBD1 (6 bases). Germline V gene sequence: CDR1 SGHRS, CDR2 YFSETQ. Trimming removed 4 bases from V and 4 bases from J, with 6 bases in between. This CDR3 is built from 11 residues. As DNA, the CDR3 is TGCGCCAGCAGCCAGGGGTACGAGCAGTACTTC. This gives the protein CASSQGYEQYF.

This clone was recorded once. The gene calls are TRBV27 and TRBJ1-2; 7 positions agree with TRBD1. The V and J ends lost 7 bases and 3 bases, in that order; junction bases with no gene match: 11. Germline CDR1 reads MNHEY; CDR2 reads SMNVEV (reference sequence). CDR3 length: 15 amino acids. The DNA of the CDR3 is TGTGCCAGCACCCCCACAGGGGTGGGTGACTATGGCTACACCTTC. It translates to CASTPTGVGDYGYTF.

Here the CDR3 reads CASSYSFGTGELFF. The CDR3 DNA reads as TGTGCCAGCAGTTACTCCTTCGGAACCGGGGAGCTGTTTTTT. The chain links TRBV6-5 to TRBJ2-2, with D unclear. This CDR3 has 14 amino acids. The V gene's germline CDR1 is MNHEY and CDR2 SVGAGI. Trimming removed 0 bases from V and 5 bases from J, with 7 bases in between.

This clone was recorded only once. This chain connects TRBV27 to TRBJ1-1; D not resolved. The germline V and J ends were trimmed by 0 bases and 1 base, with 9 bases remaining between them. Looked up from germline, CDR1 is MNHEY and CDR2 is SMNVEV (reference sequence). This CDR3 is 15 amino acids long. In DNA form, the CDR3 reads TGTGCCAGCAGTTTATCTCTCGGGAAGAACACTGAAGCTTTCTTT. Translation gives CASSLSLGKNTEAFF.

The V and J genes are TRBV9 and TRBJ1-6; possibly TRBD1 for D (5 bases). There are 14 residues in the CDR3. The V end was cut by 3 bases, the J end by 13 bases, with 17 bases between. Germline V CDR1 and CDR2: SGDLS, YYNGEE. CDR3 sequence (DNA): TGTGCCAGCAGCGGGGACCCCGGAGGTTGGCCCCTCCACTTT. Translating gives CASSGDPGGWPLHF.

This clone was counted only a few times. J is TRBJ2-5 and V is TRBV27; no firm D call. The germline V gene has CDR1 MNHEY and CDR2 SMNVEV (reference sequence). CDR3 length: 11 residues. V lost 7 bases to trimming and J lost 4 bases, with 7 bases between them. CDR3 protein: CASTWGETQYF. CDR3 DNA sequence: TGTGCCAGCACCTGGGGAGAGACCCAGTACTTC.

The V and J genes are TRBV4-1 and TRBJ2-5; a weak D match, TRBD2 (5 bases). This CDR3 is built from 15 residues. Trimming shortened V by 1 base and J by 4 bases, and 13 bases separated the two germline ends. Per the germline V gene, CDR1 is MGHRA and CDR2 is YSYEKL. The CDR3 bases are TGCGCCAGCAGCCAAGTAGAACGGGATACAGAGACCCAGTACTTC. It codes for CASSQVERDTETQYF.

The DNA for the CDR3 is TGTGCCAGCAGTCGAACGAGCGGGGGGGCTGAAGATACGCAGTATTTT. This encodes CASSRTSGGAEDTQYF. The chain employs TRBV11-2 and TRBJ2-3, with 10 positions matching TRBD2. CDR3 length equals 16 residues. J gave up 5 bases and V 6 bases, and 11 bases lay outside the gene matches. Germline assignment: CDR1 SGHAT and CDR2 FQNNGV.

For this clone: Other DNA sequences in the same sample also yield this CDR3. The V and J genes are TRBV29-1 and TRBJ1-2, with a tentative D call TRBD1 (6 bases). Germline CDR1 and CDR2: SQVTM and ANQGSEA. V gave up 5 bases and J gave up 5 bases, with 12 bases separating them. This CDR3 contains 12 residues. The chain's CDR3 is CSVREGVYGYTF. For the CDR3, the DNA is TGCAGCGTTCGAGAGGGGGTATATGGCTACACCTTC.

The chain carries TRBV7-9 and TRBJ1-1; D gene unclear. The CDR3 length is 12 residues. Trimming pared 5 bases from V and 4 bases from J, leaving 8 bases between. Germline values: CDR1 SEHNR, CDR2 FQNEAQ (reference sequence). The CDR3 spells CASSPLGTEAFF. The CDR3 DNA follows: TGTGCCAGCAGCCCACTAGGCACTGAAGCTTTCTTT.

The chain joins TRBV9 to TRBJ1-1; D ambiguous. The germline V gene encodes CDR1 SGDLS and CDR2 YYNGEE. This CDR3 spans 13 amino acids. V gave up 4 bases and J gave up 2 bases, with 9 bases separating them. The CDR3 DNA sequence: TGTGCCAGCAGCTCCTCCGGAAACACTGAAGCTTTCTTT. This translates into CASSSSGNTEAFF.